These T cell receptor beta chains were read from a single sample in a study of blood T cell repertoires in COVID-19. Produced via immunoSEQ multiplex PCR; TCRdb's table is partial and in-frame only. The sample has fewer than 250,000 clones, around 82% seen once. Sequenced material: PBMCs or T cells enriched from blood (not recorded which). The receptors come from a woman in her 40s who had been exposed to COVID-19. The CDR3 runs from the conserved cysteine through the conserved F or W. D genes are given only for firm matches. Some rows have no size entry. The others give once, few or many, or a class for an expanded clone.

>-|TRBV10-3|TRBJ1-3|TRBD1
CATMDGGQGRNTIYF
TGTGCCACCATGGATGGGGGACAGGGTAGAAACACCATATATTTT
>-|TRBV5-1|TRBJ1-6|-
CASSGAGEGSSPLHF
TGCGCCAGCAGCGGGGCCGGGGAGGGGAGTTCACCCCTCCACTTT
>-|TRBV29-1|TRBJ1-5|-
CSVGEARGDQPQHF
TGCAGCGTTGGTGAAGCTAGGGGTGATCAGCCCCAGCATTTT
>-|TRBV18|TRBJ1-5|TRBD1
CASALTGADNQPQHF
TGTGCCAGCGCGCTGACAGGGGCGGACAATCAGCCCCAGCATTTT
>-|TRBV6-2/TRBV6-3|TRBJ1-1|-
CASSSSQGPKKNTEAFF
TGTGCCAGCAGTTCGTCCCAGGGCCCAAAAAAGAACACTGAAGCTTTCTTT
>-|TRBV6-2/TRBV6-3|TRBJ1-2|TRBD1
CASSTDRLEQGAGYGYTF
TGTGCCAGCAGTACCGATCGATTGGAACAGGGGGCAGGCTATGGCTACACCTTC
>-|TRBV5-1|TRBJ1-6|TRBD1
CASSAVEGQGYNSPLHF
TGCGCCAGCAGCGCAGTGGAGGGACAGGGCTATAATTCACCCCTCCACTTT
>-|TRBV27|TRBJ1-1|-
CASSLRGIGTEAFF
TGTGCCAGCAGCCTCAGGGGAATTGGGACTGAAGCTTTCTTT
>-|TRBV27|TRBJ1-1|TRBD1
CASRAEVGTDHTEAFF
TGTGCCAGCCGGGCAGAAGTAGGGACAGATCACACTGAAGCTTTCTTT
>-|TRBV27|TRBJ2-4|TRBD1
CASASHSPEGRGFVAKNIQYF
TGTGCCAGCGCATCCCACTCCCCCGAGGGCAGGGGGTTCGTGGCCAAAAACATTCAGTACTTC
>-|TRBV5-4|TRBJ1-2|-
CASSPQGAINYGYTF
TGTGCCAGCAGTCCTCAGGGCGCGATTAACTATGGCTACACCTTC
>-|TRBV11-1|TRBJ1-1|-
CASSLEGRPGAYAFF
TGTGCCAGCAGCTTAGAGGGGCGGCCAGGCGCATACGCTTTCTTT
>-|TRBV6-2/TRBV6-3|TRBJ2-3|TRBD2
CASSYTPGGPFLDTQYF
TGTGCCAGCAGTTACACCCCGGGGGGGCCGTTTTTGGATACGCAGTATTTT
>once|TRBV4-1|TRBJ2-7|-
CASSQVRSPPDGTYEQYF
TGCGCCAGCAGCCAAGTAAGGAGCCCGCCCGACGGAACCTACGAGCAGTACTTC
>-|TRBV5-1|TRBJ2-7|-
CASSLALEAYEQYF
TGCGCCAGCAGCTTGGCCCTAGAAGCCTACGAGCAGTACTTC
>-|TRBV10-3|TRBJ1-6|-
CAIRSRGESSPLHF
TGTGCCATCAGGTCCCGGGGTGAGAGTTCACCCCTCCACTTT
>-|TRBV27|TRBJ2-1|-
CASNHRGLYNEQFF
TGTGCCAGCAACCACCGTGGACTGTACAATGAGCAGTTCTTC
>-|TRBV18|TRBJ2-7|TRBD1
CASSPEMDRAYEQYF
TGTGCCAGCTCACCGGAGATGGACAGGGCCTACGAGCAGTACTTC
>-|TRBV18|TRBJ2-1|TRBD2
CASSPPSSGGLLGSYNEQFF
TGTGCCAGCTCACCACCCTCTAGCGGGGGGCTGCTGGGCTCCTACAATGAGCAGTTCTTC
>-|TRBV10-3|TRBJ1-1|TRBD1
CAISESGGVRNSAFF
TGTGCCATCAGTGAGTCAGGGGGCGTAAGGAATTCAGCTTTCTTT
>-|TRBV21-1|TRBJ1-5|-
CASSFRHVSNQPQHF
TGTGCCAGCAGCTTTCGACACGTTAGCAATCAGCCCCAGCATTTT
>-|TRBV6-5|TRBJ1-2|-
CASSFGGEGYTF
TGTGCCAGCAGTTTTGGGGGCGAAGGCTACACCTTC
>-|TRBV5-1|TRBJ2-2|-
CASSPDGVTGELFF
TGCGCCAGCAGCCCGGACGGGGTCACCGGGGAGCTGTTTTTT
>-|TRBV7-3|TRBJ2-3|TRBD1
CASSPFPGQGAHGIDTQYF
TGTGCCAGCAGCCCCTTTCCGGGACAGGGGGCGCATGGGATAGATACGCAGTATTTT
>-|TRBV19|TRBJ1-1|TRBD1
CASSIGQGLYTEAFF
TGTGCCAGTAGTATCGGACAGGGGCTATACACTGAAGCTTTCTTT
>-|TRBV30|TRBJ1-3|TRBD1
CAWSPGTGYGNTIYF
TGTGCCTGGAGTCCAGGGACAGGTTATGGAAACACCATATATTTT
>many|TRBV29-1|TRBJ2-7|-
CSVEEGGVEQYF
TGCAGCGTTGAAGAGGGGGGAGTCGAGCAGTACTTC
>-|TRBV24-1|TRBJ2-2|-
CATSPGTGELFF
TGTGCCACCAGTCCAGGGACCGGGGAGCTGTTTTTT
>-|TRBV2|TRBJ1-4|-
CASGRSDTTNEKLFF
TGTGCCAGCGGGCGATCGGATACAACTAATGAAAAACTGTTTTTT
>-|TRBV5-8|TRBJ1-2|-
CASSLGQNYGYTF
TGTGCCAGCAGCTTGGGACAGAACTATGGCTACACCTTC
>-|TRBV6-5|TRBJ1-4|-
CASRGRTNEKLFF
TGTGCCAGCAGGGGGAGGACTAATGAAAAACTGTTTTTT
>-|TRBV11-3|TRBJ1-2|-
CASSLEVGGLGNGYTF
TGTGCCAGCAGCTTAGAAGTCGGGGGGCTGGGTAATGGCTACACCTTC
>-|TRBV6-5|TRBJ1-1|TRBD1
CASAWDRNTEAFF
TGTGCCAGCGCATGGGACAGGAACACTGAAGCTTTCTTT
>-|TRBV4-3|TRBJ2-5|TRBD2
CASSQDHTSGGSETQYF
TGCGCCAGCAGCCAAGATCACACTAGCGGGGGCTCAGAGACCCAGTACTTC
>-|TRBV4-1|TRBJ2-2|TRBD1
CASSHPDRESSTGELFF
TGCGCCAGCAGCCACCCAGACAGGGAGTCAAGCACCGGGGAGCTGTTTTTT
>few|TRBV18|TRBJ1-5|-
CAARGNQPQHF
TGTGCCGCCCGGGGCAATCAGCCCCAGCATTTT
>-|TRBV3-1/TRBV3-2|TRBJ2-3|-
CASSPLRGGTPTDTQYF
TGTGCCAGCAGCCCTCTGCGAGGCGGGACCCCCACAGATACGCAGTATTTT
>-|TRBV10-3|TRBJ1-6|-
CAISDSRSPYNSPLHF
TGTGCCATCAGTGACTCACGGAGCCCCTATAATTCACCCCTCCACTTT
>-|TRBV18|TRBJ2-1|TRBD2
CASSPPPSGGYNEQFF
TGTGCCAGCTCACCCCCCCCCAGCGGGGGTTACAATGAGCAGTTCTTC
>-|TRBV6-6|TRBJ2-7|TRBD1
CASSLVDRALGEQYF
TGTGCCAGCAGTTTGGTCGACAGGGCCCTTGGCGAGCAGTACTTC
>few|TRBV3-1/TRBV3-2|TRBJ1-2|-
CASSQGQGHYGYTF
TGTGCCAGCAGCCAAGGGCAGGGCCACTATGGCTACACCTTC
>-|TRBV4-1|TRBJ2-5|-
CASSQGGTLQETQYF
TGCGCCAGCAGCCAAGGTGGGACACTACAAGAGACCCAGTACTTC
>-|TRBV6-5|TRBJ1-2|TRBD1
CASRINAGTDYGYTF
TGTGCCAGCAGGATAAACGCCGGGACAGACTATGGCTACACCTTC
>once|TRBV7-9|TRBJ1-1|-
CAGAVGQMNTEAFF
TGTGCGGGGGCTGTTGGACAAATGAACACTGAAGCTTTCTTT
>-|TRBV27|TRBJ1-2|-
CASTLRQQGAYGYTF
TGTGCCAGCACTCTGAGACAACAGGGAGCCTATGGCTACACCTTC
>once|TRBV6-2/TRBV6-3|TRBJ2-1|-
CASSYYRDINNEQFF
TGTGCCAGCAGTTACTACCGGGACATAAACAATGAGCAGTTCTTC
>-|TRBV7-3|TRBJ2-2|-
CASSLSRTGELFF
TGTGCCAGCAGCTTAAGTCGCACCGGGGAGCTGTTTTTT
>-|TRBV5-1|TRBJ1-2|-
CASSQSGGNYGYTF
TGCGCCAGCAGCCAATCGGGGGGTAACTATGGCTACACCTTC
>many|TRBV5-6|TRBJ1-2|TRBD1
CASSGGQGDYGYTF
TGTGCCAGCAGCGGGGGACAGGGTGACTATGGCTACACCTTC
>many|TRBV27|TRBJ1-2|TRBD1
CASSSGQGGFHGYTF
TGTGCCAGCAGTTCCGGACAGGGGGGGTTCCATGGCTACACCTTC
>-|TRBV5-1|TRBJ2-1|TRBD2
CASSSGRGGNNEQFF
TGCGCCAGCAGCTCCGGGCGGGGGGGTAACAATGAGCAGTTCTTC
>-|TRBV5-4|TRBJ1-4|TRBD1
CASSFDRGGEKLFF
TGTGCCAGCAGCTTCGACAGGGGGGGAGAAAAACTGTTTTTT
>-|TRBV29-1|TRBJ1-1|TRBD1
CSVREDRADLEAFF
TGCAGCGTCCGTGAGGACAGGGCTGATCTTGAAGCTTTCTTT
>-|TRBV21-1|TRBJ1-2|-
CASSKMRETTF
TGTGCCAGCAGCAAAATGCGGGAAACCACCTTC
>-|TRBV24-1|TRBJ2-7|TRBD1
CATSEGSRTGDQLREQYF
TGTGCCACCAGTGAGGGTTCGCGAACAGGGGACCAATTACGGGAGCAGTACTTC